What follows are 3 T cell receptor beta chains derived from one specimen sequenced in a study of immune evolution from preneoplasia to lung adenocarcinoma. Measured with immunoSEQ multiplex PCR; TCRdb has only the in-frame clones, and not every one. The profile shows about 2,700 clones, roughly 80% of them singletons. The specimen sequenced was FFPE invasive lung adenocarcinoma tissue. The source is a person aged 55 to 79 with invasive lung adenocarcinoma.

The CDR3 bases are TGCGCCAGCAGCTCCGGGACAGGGGTGGACTATGGCTACACCTTC. Amino acids: CASSSGTGVDYGYTF. The J gene is TRBJ1-2, the V gene TRBV5-1; 10 bases map to TRBD1. The CDR3 extends over 15 amino acids. Losses at the gene ends were 3 bases for V and 3 bases for J; bases not matched to a gene: 5. CDR1 is SGHRS, CDR2 YFSETQ, per germline.

The chain joins TRBV7-9 to TRBJ2-5; D gene uncertain. CDR1 is SEHNR and CDR2 is FQNEAQ in the germline V gene (reference sequence). Trimming removed 4 bases at V and 2 bases at J, with 2 bases between. The CDR3 is 11 residues long. CDR3 loop: CASSSQETQYF. The DNA for the CDR3 is TGTGCCAGCAGCTCACAAGAGACCCAGTACTTC.

Comments on this clone: Because the CDR3's place on the DNA is in doubt, the DNA is left out and the CDR3 is given as listed by TCRdb. The chain recombines TRBV9 with TRBJ2-7. The germline CDR1 and CDR2 sequences are SGDLS and YYNGEE. The CDR3 is 12 residues long, counting both termini. CDR3 in amino acids: CASSVGPGSLYF.